These 19 T cell receptor beta chains share one sample of origin, sequenced in a study of cytomegalovirus exposure and HLA in healthy donors. PCR employed 60 Vbeta and 13 Jbeta primers. Only in-frame clones appear in the TCRdb table, and some are missing; sequencing was by immunoSEQ multiplex PCR. This sample has approximately 89,000 clones, with less than 75% found just once. Material: PBMCs. The receptors originated from a woman under 40 in good health and CMV-seropositive.

This clone was observed a handful of times. The chain uses TRBV7-2 and TRBJ2-1; the D gene is possibly TRBD2 (5 bases). The V gene lost 0 bases and the J gene lost 7 bases, with 16 bases spanning the gap. The germline V gene encodes CDR1 SGHTA and CDR2 FQGNSA. This CDR3 has 16 amino acids. CDR3 nucleotides: TGTGCCAGCAGCTTAGCGGGTGCGGGCCGTGGGAATGAGCAGTTCTTC. Translated, it gives CASSLAGAGRGNEQFF.

This rearrangement joins TRBV15 to TRBJ2-5, with 15 nucleotides matching TRBD2. The CDR3 extends over 16 amino acids. Trimming removed 3 bases from V and 5 bases from J; junction bases left unmatched: 4. CDR1 is LNHNV and CDR2 is YYDKDF in the germline V gene (reference sequence). This CDR3 is CATSRGLAGGEETQYF. The CDR3 DNA follows: TGTGCCACCAGCAGGGGACTAGCGGGGGGAGAGGAGACCCAGTACTTC.

The chain recombines TRBV27 with TRBJ1-1; 8 bases are a match to TRBD1. Germline assignment: CDR1 MNHEY and CDR2 SMNVEV (reference sequence). V was clipped by 6 bases and J by 0 bases; unmatched bases: 6. The CDR3 sequence is 15 residues long. CDR3 in amino acids: CASSWTGIMNTEAFF. The CDR3 region has the DNA TGTGCCAGCAGCTGGACAGGGATCATGAACACTGAAGCTTTCTTT.

The genes are TRBV16 and TRBJ2-7, with a weak D call TRBD2 (7 bases). CDR1 and CDR2 from the germline V gene are KGHSY and FQNENV. The CDR3 consists of 14 residues. V dropped 0 bases and J dropped 6 bases, with 12 bases sitting between them. CDR3 nucleotide sequence: TGTGCCAGCAGCCAATCGAGGAGGGGGGGCGAGCAGTACTTC. Encoded protein: CASSQSRRGGEQYF. Drawing the rest from reference TRBV16 and TRBJ2-7, the complete variable domain is GEEVAQTPKHLVRGEGQKAKLYCAPIKGHSYVFWYQQVLKNEFKFLISFQNENVFDETGMPKERFSAKCLPNSPCSLEIQATKLEDSAVYFCASSQSRRGGEQYFGPGTRLTVT.

This chain uses TRBV6-5 with TRBJ2-2; unclear D gene. Germline lookup yields CDR1 MNHEY and CDR2 SVGAGI. V lost 6 bases, J lost 2 bases, and 7 bases lay in between. This CDR3 region has 13 residues. CDR3 coding DNA: TGTGCCAGCAGCTTTCCTAACACCGGGGAGCTGTTTTTT. Translation gives CASSFPNTGELFF.

The J gene is TRBJ1-2, the V gene TRBV5-4, with TRBD1 matching 7 bases. The CDR3 is 14 amino acids. Germline CDR1 and CDR2: SGHNT and YYREEE (reference sequence). Trimming removed 0 bases from V and 3 bases from J; junction bases left unmatched: 2. CDR3 nucleotide sequence: TGTGCCAGCAGCTTGGCGGGACAGTACTATGGCTACACCTTC. It encodes CASSLAGQYYGYTF.

The chain employs TRBV29-1 and TRBJ2-5; D is ambiguous. The assigned J gene may be wrong: the sequence end matches TRBJ2-7 better. Germline CDR1 reads SQVTM; CDR2 reads ANQGSEA. This CDR3 is 15 amino acids long. The CDR3 loop is CSVYPSDPGPYEQYF. The CDR3 DNA reads as TGCAGCGTTTACCCTTCCGACCCAGGCCCATACGAGCAGTACTTC.

V usage is TRBV4-2 and J usage is TRBJ2-2; 8 nucleotides line up with TRBD2. The germline V gene encodes CDR1 LGHNA and CDR2 YNFKEQ. Losses at the gene ends were 0 bases for V and 5 bases for J; bases not matched to a gene: 8. There are 17 residues in the CDR3. The CDR3 region is CASSQEVGGASTGELFF. The CDR3 DNA reads as TGTGCCAGCAGCCAAGAAGTCGGGGGGGCCAGTACCGGGGAGCTGTTTTTT.

V gene TRBV19 combines with J gene TRBJ1-4; 9 nucleotides agree with TRBD1. The germline V gene has CDR1 LNHDA and CDR2 SQIVND (reference sequence). The CDR3 loop spans 15 amino acids. V lost 6 bases and J lost 3; bases outside the gene matches: 5. The CDR3 region is CASSQGQGPNEKLFF. The CDR3 DNA sequence: TGTGCCAGTAGCCAAGGACAGGGGCCTAATGAAAAACTGTTTTTT.

The chain couples TRBV5-1 to TRBJ2-5; 7 positions agree with TRBD1. V lost 5 bases and J lost 5; bases outside the gene matches: 3. This CDR3 is built from 12 residues. CDR1 is SGHRS and CDR2 is YFSETQ in the germline V gene. In DNA, the CDR3 is TGCGCCAGCAGTTTGACAGGGGAGACCCAGTACTTC. This translates into CASSLTGETQYF.

This chain uses TRBV27 with TRBJ1-5; a weak D match, TRBD1 (5 bases). Germline values: CDR1 MNHEY, CDR2 SMNVEV (reference sequence). The V end lost 3 bases, the J end lost 4 bases, and 10 bases lay between the germline ends. The CDR3 loop spans 14 amino acids. The CDR3 here is CASSLQGTNQPQHF. The DNA of the CDR3 is TGTGCCAGCAGTTTGCAGGGAACTAATCAGCCCCAGCATTTT.

The V call is TRBV20-1, the J call TRBJ1-2; possible D gene TRBD1, 6 bases. CDR1 and CDR2 from the germline V gene are DFQATT and SNEGSKA (reference sequence). This CDR3 spans 10 amino acids. V lost 6 bases, J lost 13 bases, and 15 bases lay in between. CDR3 amino acids: CSAPHLGGTF. In nucleotides, the CDR3 is TGCAGTGCCCCCCATTTAGGGGGCACCTTC.

The V gene is TRBV7-2, the J gene TRBJ1-5; unclear D gene. The CDR3 has 13 amino acids. Trimming shortened V by 3 bases and J by 4 bases, and 7 bases separated the two germline ends. Germline V lookup: CDR1 SGHTA, CDR2 FQGNSA. CDR3 loop: CASSFQTNQPQHF. The CDR3, as DNA: TGTGCCAGCAGCTTCCAAACTAATCAGCCCCAGCATTTT.

This clone was detected a few times. This sequence joins TRBV29-1 and TRBJ2-7; D is perhaps TRBD2 (5 bases). Germline values: CDR1 SQVTM, CDR2 ANQGSEA. This CDR3 is built from 12 residues. V gave up 5 bases and J gave up 5 bases, with 13 bases separating them. CDR3 amino acids: CSVTPGSHEQYF. Written as DNA, the CDR3 is TGCAGCGTTACTCCGGGGAGCCACGAGCAGTACTTC.

This chain links TRBV2 with TRBJ2-1, with 11 bases that match TRBD2. The germline V gene encodes CDR1 SNHLY and CDR2 FYNNEI. The CDR3 loop spans 16 amino acids. V lost 4 bases and J lost 9; bases outside the gene matches: 11. Here the CDR3 reads CASSAYLAGGRGEQFF. The CDR3 nucleotides are TGTGCCAGCAGTGCTTATCTAGCGGGGGGTCGGGGTGAGCAGTTCTTC.

This chain joins TRBV4-1 and TRBJ2-2, with a weak D call TRBD1 (7 bases). V lost 0 bases to trimming and J lost 5 bases, with 19 bases between them. This CDR3 is 18 amino acids long. The germline V gene encodes CDR1 MGHRA and CDR2 YSYEKL. CDR3 DNA: TGCGCCAGCAGCCAAGACAGTTGGACAGGAGGGGTAACCGGGGAGCTGTTTTTT. Encoded protein: CASSQDSWTGGVTGELFF.

The gene calls are TRBV9 and TRBJ2-1, with 8 positions matching TRBD1. Germline lookup yields CDR1 SGDLS and CDR2 YYNGEE. V was clipped by 6 bases and J by 8 bases; unmatched bases: 7. The CDR3 consists of 13 residues. The CDR3 spells CASTQTDRDEQFF. CDR3 in DNA: TGTGCCAGCACCCAGACGGACAGGGATGAGCAGTTCTTC.

The J gene is TRBJ2-2, the V gene TRBV27, with 8 bases matching TRBD2. The CDR3 has 13 residues. The J segment lost 7 bases and the V segment lost 6 bases, leaving 4 bases of the junction unmatched. The germline V gene has CDR1 MNHEY and CDR2 SMNVEV (reference sequence). The CDR3 sequence is CASRIGGGGELFF. The CDR3 DNA is TGTGCCAGCAGAATCGGGGGGGGCGGGGAGCTGTTTTTT.

This chain connects TRBV13 to TRBJ1-3; 8 bases fit TRBD1. In germline, CDR1 is PRHDT, CDR2 FYEKMQ (reference sequence). This CDR3 region has 17 residues. Trimming removed 5 bases from V and 8 bases from J; junction bases left unmatched: 17. CDR3 nucleotides: TGTGCCAGCAGCCTTAGGGACAGGAAAAGGTATGTAGACACCATATATTTT. Protein product: CASSLRDRKRYVDTIYF. The entire variable domain, with the rest obtained from reference TRBV13 and TRBJ1-3, is as follows: AAGVIQSPRHLIKEKRETATLKCYPIPRHDTVYWYQQGPGQDPQFLISFYEKMQSDKGSIPDRFSAQQFSDYHSELNMSSLELGDSALYFCASSLRDRKRYVDTIYFGEGSWLTVV.